What follows are 18 T cell receptor beta chains derived from one specimen sequenced in a study of blood T cell repertoires in COVID-19. Using immunoSEQ multiplex PCR, the repertoire was profiled, and TCRdb retains in-frame clones only, with some absent. The table lists fewer than 85,000 clones, approximately 80% of them singletons. Sequences were obtained from peripheral blood. All receptors derive from an elderly woman with active or convalescent COVID-19.

The rearrangement uses TRBV4-1 and TRBJ2-3, with D perhaps matching TRBD1 (5 bases). The ends were cut back, 2 bases at V and 2 bases at J, with 8 bases in the middle. Germline V CDR1 and CDR2: MGHRA, YSYEKL. CDR3 size: 14 residues. This chain's CDR3 is CASSQQGPTDTQYF. CDR3 bases: TGCGCCAGCAGCCAACAGGGCCCCACAGATACGCAGTATTTT.

This CDR3 reads CATSDPQGFTQYF. The CDR3 bases are TGTGCCACCAGTGATCCACAGGGGTTTACGCAGTATTTT. The V and J genes are TRBV24-1 and TRBJ2-3; 7 nucleotides agree with TRBD1. CDR1 is KGHDR, CDR2 SFDVKD, per germline. The CDR3 covers 13 residues. With V trimmed by 3 bases and J by 8 bases, 4 bases remained unmatched.

The rearrangement links TRBV7-2 to TRBJ2-4, with 8 nucleotides matching TRBD2. Germline V gene sequence: CDR1 SGHTA, CDR2 FQGNSA. Losses at the gene ends were 5 bases for V and 4 bases for J; bases not matched to a gene: 13. The CDR3 has 17 residues. DNA of the CDR3: TGTGCCAGCAGCCCGCTGCCCGGGGGGGTACCGAAAAACATTCAGTACTTC. Encoded protein: CASSPLPGGVPKNIQYF.

The chain uses TRBV11-2 and TRBJ1-1; TRBD1 agrees at 8 bases. The CDR3 runs 13 residues. V lost 2 bases, J lost 10 bases, and 6 bases stayed unmatched. Germline V lookup: CDR1 SGHAT, CDR2 FQNNGV. CDR3 in DNA: TGTGCCAGCAGCTTATCAGGGGGCGCCGGAGCTTTCTTT. Translated: CASSLSGGAGAFF.

The rearrangement links TRBV11-2 to TRBJ1-4; D is uncertain. Germline V gene data show CDR1 as SGHAT and CDR2 as FQNNGV. The CDR3 covers 15 residues. V lost 0 bases to trimming and J lost 7 bases, with 12 bases between them. This chain's CDR3 is CASSLERGISEKLFF. In DNA, the CDR3 is TGTGCCAGCAGCTTAGAAAGAGGGATTAGTGAAAAACTGTTTTTT.

The chain is built from TRBV2 and TRBJ1-5; D call uncertain. The CDR3 is 14 amino acids. The V gene's germline CDR1 is SNHLY and CDR2 FYNNEI. V was cut by 6 bases and J by 2 bases, with 11 bases left in between. The DNA of the CDR3 is TGTGCCAGCAGGGAGACTTTGGGCAATCAGCCCCAGCATTTT. Translating it yields CASRETLGNQPQHF.

J is TRBJ2-6 and V is TRBV28; a weak D match, TRBD2 (5 bases). Germline CDR1 and CDR2: MDHEN and SYDVKM. V was cut by 6 bases and J by 2 bases, with 8 bases left in between. The CDR3 is 14 amino acids. In DNA, the CDR3 is TGTGCCAGCAGGCGAGGGACTGGGGCCAACGTCCTGACTTTC. Encoded protein: CASRRGTGANVLTF.

The gene calls are TRBV5-8 and TRBJ2-5; D possibly corresponds to TRBD1 (6 bases). Germline-derived CDR1 and CDR2 are SGHTS and YDEGEE. CDR3 length: 16 residues. With 4 bases removed from V and 3 bases from J, the gap between germline ends came to 19 bases. The CDR3 DNA reads TGTGCCAGCAGCCCCGGACAGTTGGGGGTAAAAGAGACCCAGTACTTC. This sequence encodes CASSPGQLGVKETQYF. Looking up the rest from reference TRBV5-8 and TRBJ2-5 gives the full variable domain: EAGVTQSPTHLIKTRGQQATLRCSPISGHTSVYWYQQALGLGLQFLLWYDEGEERNRGNFPPRFSGRQFPNYSSELNVNALELEDSALYLCASSPGQLGVKETQYFGPGTRLLVL.

The chain couples TRBV24-1 to TRBJ2-3; TRBD2 aligns across 9 bases. The CDR3 has 16 amino acids. Germline values: CDR1 KGHDR, CDR2 SFDVKD. With 4 bases clipped from V and 3 bases from J, the junction kept 7 bases outside the gene matches. CDR3 DNA sequence: TGTGCCACCAGTGAATTTAGCGGGAGTACGACAGATACGCAGTATTTT. Amino acid sequence: CATSEFSGSTTDTQYF.

J is TRBJ2-3 and V is TRBV6-2 or TRBV6-3, with D maybe TRBD1 (6 bases). With 6 bases removed from V and 5 bases from J, the gap between germline ends came to 15 bases. This CDR3 is built from 14 residues. The germline V gene has CDR1 MNHEY and CDR2 SVGEGT. CDR3 amino acids: CASSHRVEKDTQYF. The DNA of the CDR3 is TGTGCCAGCAGCCACAGGGTGGAGAAAGATACGCAGTATTTT.

The V gene is TRBV7-6, the J gene TRBJ2-1; 8 nucleotides agree with TRBD2. The germline V gene encodes CDR1 SGHVS and CDR2 FNYEAQ. CDR3 length: 15 residues. V trimming: 4 bases; J trimming: 3 bases; junction bases outside the gene matches: 5. The CDR3 DNA reads as TGTGCCAGCAGCTCCGGGACTAGTCGCTACAATGAGCAGTTCTTC. Protein sequence: CASSSGTSRYNEQFF.

The chain uses TRBV19 and TRBJ2-1; D remains ambiguous. This CDR3 has 13 amino acids. From germline, CDR1 is LNHDA and CDR2 SQIVND (reference sequence). V was clipped by 6 bases and J by 6 bases, with 12 bases between them. Here the CDR3 DNA reads TGTGCCAGTAGATCCCCAGCGATCAATGAGCAGTTCTTC. This encodes CASRSPAINEQFF.

The rearrangement links TRBV11-2 to TRBJ1-1, with 9 bases aligning to TRBD1. The CDR3 runs to 16 residues. V dropped 5 bases and J dropped 2; count of bases not matched to a gene: 9. CDR1 SGHAT and CDR2 FQNNGV come from the germline V gene. The CDR3 reads CASSPRQGVGNTEAFF. Here the CDR3 DNA reads TGTGCCAGCAGCCCACGACAGGGGGTGGGTAACACTGAAGCTTTCTTT.

The chain carries TRBV19 and TRBJ2-7; D is ambiguous. The CDR3 runs 13 residues. V was shortened by 4 bases and J by 4 bases, with 11 bases between the two germline ends. Germline loops: CDR1 LNHDA, CDR2 SQIVND (reference sequence). The CDR3 here is CASSTPPVYEQYF. As DNA, the CDR3 is TGTGCCAGTAGTACCCCCCCCGTTTACGAGCAGTACTTC.

The CDR3 bases are TGCGCCAGCAAACCTCCGGGACTAGCGGGAGTTGGCACAGATACGCAGTATTTT. Its protein is CASKPPGLAGVGTDTQYF. The chain has TRBV5-1 and TRBJ2-3; TRBD2 matches at 14 bases. The CDR3 extends over 18 amino acids. V trimming: 6 bases; J trimming: 1 base; junction bases outside the gene matches: 10. Germline V gives CDR1 SGHRS, CDR2 YFSETQ.

This clone occurred a few times. V usage is TRBV12-3 or TRBV12-4 and J usage is TRBJ2-7; D is possibly TRBD1 (6 bases). V lost 10 bases and J 2 bases, leaving 15 bases between the germline ends. The CDR3 totals 13 residues. The DNA for the CDR3 is TGTGCCAACGACAGGCTCCTGACCTACGAGCAGTACTTC. Amino acid sequence: CANDRLLTYEQYF.

This chain links TRBV7-9 with TRBJ2-1; weak D call: TRBD2 (5 bases). Germline V gene sequence: CDR1 SEHNR, CDR2 FQNEAQ (reference sequence). V lost 1 base and J lost 8, with 9 bases in between. The CDR3 runs to 13 residues. CDR3 loop: CASSLVEGHEQFF. Written as DNA, the CDR3 is TGTGCCAGCAGCTTAGTTGAGGGCCATGAGCAGTTCTTC.

This clone was seen once. This chain uses TRBV11-2 with TRBJ2-3; tentatively, D is TRBD1 (5 bases). This CDR3 contains 13 residues. The germline V and J ends were trimmed by 6 bases and 1 base, with 8 bases remaining between them. Germline assignment: CDR1 SGHAT and CDR2 FQNNGV. The CDR3 loop is CASRWGGTDTQYF. As DNA, the CDR3 is TGTGCCAGCAGGTGGGGCGGCACAGATACGCAGTATTTT. The full variable domain, with the rest looked up from reference TRBV11-2 and TRBJ2-3, is EAGVAQSPRYKIIEKRQSVAFWCNPISGHATLYWYQQILGQGPKLLIQFQNNGVVDDSQLPKDRFSAERLKGVDSTLKIQPAKLEDSAVYLCASRWGGTDTQYFGPGTRLTVL.